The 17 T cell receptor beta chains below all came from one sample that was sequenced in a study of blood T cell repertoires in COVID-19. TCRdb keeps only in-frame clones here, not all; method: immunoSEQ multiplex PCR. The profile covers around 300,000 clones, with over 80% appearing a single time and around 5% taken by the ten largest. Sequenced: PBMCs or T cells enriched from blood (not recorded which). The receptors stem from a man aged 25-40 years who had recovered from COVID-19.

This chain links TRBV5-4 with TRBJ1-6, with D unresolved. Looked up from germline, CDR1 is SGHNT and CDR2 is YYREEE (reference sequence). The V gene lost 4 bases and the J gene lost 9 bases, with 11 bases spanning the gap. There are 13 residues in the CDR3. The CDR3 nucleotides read TGTGCCAGCAGCGCCGCACCCGGTTCACCCCTCCACTTT. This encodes CASSAAPGSPLHF.

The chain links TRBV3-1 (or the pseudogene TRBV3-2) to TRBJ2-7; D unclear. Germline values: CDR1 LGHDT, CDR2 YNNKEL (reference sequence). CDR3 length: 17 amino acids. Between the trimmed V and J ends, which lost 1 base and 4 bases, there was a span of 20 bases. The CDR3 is CASSQASFYGLRYEQYF. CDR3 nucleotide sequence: TGTGCCAGCAGCCAAGCCTCTTTTTACGGTTTGAGATACGAGCAGTACTTC.

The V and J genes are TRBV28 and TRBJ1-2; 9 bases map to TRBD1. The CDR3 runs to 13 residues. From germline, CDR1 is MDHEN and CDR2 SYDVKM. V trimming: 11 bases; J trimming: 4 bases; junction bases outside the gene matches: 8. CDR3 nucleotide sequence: TGTGCCTCCCAGGGGGACAGGGCCTATGGCTACACCTTC. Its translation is CASQGDRAYGYTF.

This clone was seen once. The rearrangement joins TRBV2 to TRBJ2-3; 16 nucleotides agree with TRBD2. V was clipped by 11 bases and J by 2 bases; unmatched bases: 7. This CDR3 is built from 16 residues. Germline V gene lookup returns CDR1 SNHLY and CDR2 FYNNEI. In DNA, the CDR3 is TGTGCCGGGACTAGCGGGGGGGCCTTCTTCACAGATACGCAGTATTTT. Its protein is CAGTSGGAFFTDTQYF.

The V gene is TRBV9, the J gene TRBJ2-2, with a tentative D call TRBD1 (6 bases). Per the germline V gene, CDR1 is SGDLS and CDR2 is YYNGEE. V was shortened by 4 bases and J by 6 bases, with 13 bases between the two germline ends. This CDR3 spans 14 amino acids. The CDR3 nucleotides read TGTGCCAGCAGCCTGACAGGTCTCTCCGGGGAGCTGTTTTTT. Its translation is CASSLTGLSGELFF.

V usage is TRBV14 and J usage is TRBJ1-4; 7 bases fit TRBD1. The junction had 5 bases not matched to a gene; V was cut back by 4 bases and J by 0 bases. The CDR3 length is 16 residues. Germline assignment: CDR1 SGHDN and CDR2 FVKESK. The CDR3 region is CASSRRTGSTNEKLFF. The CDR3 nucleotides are TGTGCCAGCAGCCGGCGGACAGGCTCAACTAATGAAAAACTGTTTTTT.

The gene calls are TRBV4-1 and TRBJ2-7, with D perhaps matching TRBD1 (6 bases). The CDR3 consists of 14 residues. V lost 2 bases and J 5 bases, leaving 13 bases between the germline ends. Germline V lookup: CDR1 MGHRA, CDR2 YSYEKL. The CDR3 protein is CASSQLKQGNEQYF. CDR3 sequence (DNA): TGCGCCAGCAGCCAATTAAAACAGGGAAACGAGCAGTACTTC.

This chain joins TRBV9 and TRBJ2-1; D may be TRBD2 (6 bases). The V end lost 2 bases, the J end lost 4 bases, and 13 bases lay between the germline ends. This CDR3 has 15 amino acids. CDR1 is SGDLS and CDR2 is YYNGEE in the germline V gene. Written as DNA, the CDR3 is TGTGCCAGCAGCGTTGGCGGGGCAGAATACAATGAGCAGTTCTTC. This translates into CASSVGGAEYNEQFF.

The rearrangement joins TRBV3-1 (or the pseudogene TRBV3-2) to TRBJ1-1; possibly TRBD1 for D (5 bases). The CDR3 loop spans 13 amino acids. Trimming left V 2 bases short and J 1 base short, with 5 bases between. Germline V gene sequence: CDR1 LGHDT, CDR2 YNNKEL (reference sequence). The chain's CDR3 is CASSQTGNTEAFF. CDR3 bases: TGTGCCAGCAGCCAAACAGGGAACACTGAAGCTTTCTTT.

The CDR3 DNA reads as TGTGCCAGCAGCCAGGGACAGGGGGCCTTCTATGGCTACACCTTC. It is translated as CASSQGQGAFYGYTF. V usage is TRBV14 and J usage is TRBJ1-2; the match to TRBD1 covers 12 bases. Germline V gene data show CDR1 as SGHDN and CDR2 as FVKESK. CDR3 length: 15 amino acids. V lost 3 bases to trimming and J lost 4 bases; unmatched junction nucleotides: 3.

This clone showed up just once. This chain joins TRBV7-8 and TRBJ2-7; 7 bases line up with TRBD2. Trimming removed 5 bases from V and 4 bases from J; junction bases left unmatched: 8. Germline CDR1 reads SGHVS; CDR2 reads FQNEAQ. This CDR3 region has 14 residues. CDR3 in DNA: TGTGCCAGCAGCCCTAGCCGGGGGGTATACGAGCAGTACTTC. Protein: CASSPSRGVYEQYF.

The CDR3, as DNA: TGTGCCATCAGTGCGCATGATCTAACAGGGGCCTATAATTCACCCCTCCACTTT. Protein sequence: CAISAHDLTGAYNSPLHF. V and J are TRBV10-3 and TRBJ1-6; TRBD1 aligns across 7 bases. The length of the CDR3 is 18 residues. Trimming took 4 bases from V and 2 from J; bases not matched to a gene: 11. Germline CDR1 reads ENHRY; CDR2 reads SYGVKD.

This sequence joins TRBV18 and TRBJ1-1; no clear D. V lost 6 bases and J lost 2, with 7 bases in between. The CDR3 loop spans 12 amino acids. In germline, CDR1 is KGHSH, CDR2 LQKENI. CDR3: CASSQANTEAFF. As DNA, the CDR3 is TGTGCCAGCTCGCAAGCCAACACTGAAGCTTTCTTT.

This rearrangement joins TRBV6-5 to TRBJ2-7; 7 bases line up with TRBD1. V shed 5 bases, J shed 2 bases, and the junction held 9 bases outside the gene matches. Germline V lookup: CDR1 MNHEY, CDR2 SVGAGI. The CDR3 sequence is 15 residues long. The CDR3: CASSRAGDRPYEQYF. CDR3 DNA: TGTGCCAGCAGTCGCGCCGGGGACAGACCCTACGAGCAGTACTTC.

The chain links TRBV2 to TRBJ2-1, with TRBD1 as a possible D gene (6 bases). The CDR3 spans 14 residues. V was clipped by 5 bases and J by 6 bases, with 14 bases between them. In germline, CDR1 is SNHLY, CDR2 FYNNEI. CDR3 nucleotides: TGTGCCAGCAGTCCGAGACAGGCATTCAATGAGCAGTTCTTC. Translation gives CASSPRQAFNEQFF.

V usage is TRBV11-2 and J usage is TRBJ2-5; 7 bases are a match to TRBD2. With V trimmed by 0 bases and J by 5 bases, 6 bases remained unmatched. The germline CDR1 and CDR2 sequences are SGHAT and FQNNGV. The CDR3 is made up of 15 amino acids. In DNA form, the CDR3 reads TGTGCCAGCAGCTTAGATAACGCAGCGGGGGAGACCCAGTACTTC. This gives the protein CASSLDNAAGETQYF. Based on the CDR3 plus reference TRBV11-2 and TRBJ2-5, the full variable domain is EAGVAQSPRYKIIEKRQSVAFWCNPISGHATLYWYQQILGQGPKLLIQFQNNGVVDDSQLPKDRFSAERLKGVDSTLKIQPAKLEDSAVYLCASSLDNAAGETQYFGPGTRLLVL.

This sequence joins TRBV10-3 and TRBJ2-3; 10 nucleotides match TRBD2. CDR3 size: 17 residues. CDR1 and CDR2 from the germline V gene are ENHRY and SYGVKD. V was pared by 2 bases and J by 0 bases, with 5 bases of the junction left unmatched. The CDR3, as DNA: TGTGCCATCAGTGAGGTAGCGGGGGGAATTAGCACAGATACGCAGTATTTT. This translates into CAISEVAGGISTDTQYF.